The clone carrying this TCR beta chain was counted between two and nine times. The data were taken from a study of T-cell reconstitution after alpha-beta-depleted transplantation in children. Using unique molecular identifiers, the investigators prepared the TCRbeta library. Each CDR3 protein is one row after TCRdb ran MiXCR on the PCR reads. The table includes hundreds of thousands of distinct CDR3 sequences, under 9.5% detected once. This CDR3 contains 14 residues. Germline CDR1 reads KGHSH; CDR2 reads LQKENI. V dropped 4 bases and J dropped 5; count of bases not matched to a gene: 6. The rearrangement joins TRBV18 to TRBJ2-5; TRBD1 agrees at 8 bases. The input for sequencing was PBMCs from the stem cell graft donor, taken from the stem cell graft. The TCR comes from a human donor who donated a stem cell graft to a child with acute lymphoblastic leukemia. CDR3 DNA sequence: TGTGCCAGCTCACAGCCAGGGGGCAAGGAGACCCAGTACTTC. It translates to CASSQPGGKETQYF.